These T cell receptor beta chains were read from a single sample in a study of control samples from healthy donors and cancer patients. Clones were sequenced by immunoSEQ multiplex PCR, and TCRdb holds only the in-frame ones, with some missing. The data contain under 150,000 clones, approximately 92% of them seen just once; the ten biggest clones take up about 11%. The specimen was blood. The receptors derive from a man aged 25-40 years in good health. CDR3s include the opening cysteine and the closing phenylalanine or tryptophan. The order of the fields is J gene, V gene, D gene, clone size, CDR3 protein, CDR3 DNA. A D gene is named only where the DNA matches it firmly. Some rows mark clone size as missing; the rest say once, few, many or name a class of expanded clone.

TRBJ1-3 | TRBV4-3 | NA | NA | CASSQGSGSGNTIYF | TGCGCCAGCAGCCAAGGTTCCGGGTCTGGAAACACCATATATTTT
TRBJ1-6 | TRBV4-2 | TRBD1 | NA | CASSVGQGNRDSPLHF | TGTGCCAGCAGCGTCGGACAGGGAAATAGGGATTCACCCCTCCACTTT
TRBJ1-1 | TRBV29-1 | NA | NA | CSASAGAEAFF | TGCAGCGCGTCTGCCGGGGCTGAAGCTTTCTTT
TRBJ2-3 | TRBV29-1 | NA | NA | CSVDSTSGDTQYF | TGCAGCGTTGATAGCACCTCTGGAGATACGCAGTATTTT
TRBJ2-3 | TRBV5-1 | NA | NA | CASSLGSTDTQYF | TGCGCCAGCAGCTTAGGCAGCACAGATACGCAGTATTTT
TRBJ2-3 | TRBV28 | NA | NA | CASSPIAGQTDTQYF | TGTGCCAGCAGCCCAATAGCCGGCCAAACAGATACGCAGTATTTT
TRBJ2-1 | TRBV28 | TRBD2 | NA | CASTLRASGDNEQFF | TGTGCCAGCACCCTTCGGGCTAGCGGGGACAATGAGCAGTTCTTC
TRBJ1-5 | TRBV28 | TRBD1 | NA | CASSQGGGNQPQHF | TGTGCCAGCAGCCAGGGGGGGGGCAATCAGCCCCAGCATTTT
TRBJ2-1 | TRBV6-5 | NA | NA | CASTRQPNNEQFF | TGTGCCAGCACTCGACAGCCCAACAATGAGCAGTTCTTC
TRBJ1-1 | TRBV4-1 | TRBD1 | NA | CASSQDNRGWTEAFF | TGCGCCAGCAGCCAAGATAACAGGGGGTGGACTGAAGCTTTCTTT
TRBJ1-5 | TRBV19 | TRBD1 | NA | CASRRGGKRDQPQHF | TGTGCCAGTCGTCGAGGGGGCAAGCGGGATCAGCCCCAGCATTTT
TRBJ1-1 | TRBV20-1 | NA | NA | CSARGGGEAFF | TGCAGTGCTAGAGGTGGGGGTGAAGCTTTCTTT
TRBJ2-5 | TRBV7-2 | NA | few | CASSLKGGRWETQYF | TGTGCCAGCAGCTTAAAAGGGGGGCGTTGGGAGACCCAGTACTTC
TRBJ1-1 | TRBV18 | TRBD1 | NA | CASSLSGGTGRRTEAFF | TGTGCCAGCTCCTTATCGGGTGGGACAGGCAGAAGGACTGAAGCTTTCTTT
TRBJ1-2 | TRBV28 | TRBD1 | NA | CASSFNTGEGGYTF | TGTGCCAGCAGTTTCAACACAGGGGAGGGTGGCTACACCTTC
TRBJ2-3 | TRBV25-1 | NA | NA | CASSADQADTQYF | TGTGCCAGCAGTGCCGACCAAGCAGATACGCAGTATTTT
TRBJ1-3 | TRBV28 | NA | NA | CASSEGTGNTIYF | TGTGCCAGCAGTGAGGGTACAGGAAACACCATATATTTT
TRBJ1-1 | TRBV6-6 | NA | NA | CASSYSDYRNTEAFF | TGTGCCAGCAGTTACTCCGATTATCGGAACACTGAAGCTTTCTTT
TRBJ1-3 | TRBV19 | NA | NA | CASRATVAGNTIYF | TGTGCCAGTAGAGCCACCGTGGCTGGAAACACCATATATTTT
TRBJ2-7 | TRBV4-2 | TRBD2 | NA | CASSQDPSGGSYEQYF | TGTGCCAGCAGCCAAGATCCTAGCGGGGGGTCCTACGAGCAGTACTTC
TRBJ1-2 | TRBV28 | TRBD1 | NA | CASKLPRSGQGAYGYTF | TGTGCCAGCAAACTCCCCCGAAGTGGGCAGGGGGCCTATGGCTACACCTTC
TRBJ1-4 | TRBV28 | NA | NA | CASSLGPNEKLFF | TGTGCCAGCAGTCTCGGGCCCAATGAAAAACTGTTTTTT
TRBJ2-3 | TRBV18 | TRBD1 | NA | CASSPTRGRDTQYF | TGTGCCAGCTCACCGACCAGGGGGCGAGATACGCAGTATTTT
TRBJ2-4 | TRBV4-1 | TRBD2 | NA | CASSELPSGRDKNIQYF | TGCGCCAGCAGCGAACTCCCTAGCGGGAGGGACAAAAACATTCAGTACTTC
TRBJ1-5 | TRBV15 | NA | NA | CATSSGHYKYQPQHF | TGTGCCACCAGCAGCGGACACTACAAGTATCAGCCCCAGCATTTT
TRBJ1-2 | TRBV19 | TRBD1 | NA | CASRPRDRLYGYTF | TGTGCCAGTAGGCCCCGGGACAGACTCTATGGCTACACCTTC
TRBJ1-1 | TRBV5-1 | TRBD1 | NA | CASSVDRVNTEAFF | TGCGCCAGCAGCGTGGACAGGGTTAACACTGAAGCTTTCTTT
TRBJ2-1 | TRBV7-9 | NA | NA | CASSLGGGFNEQFF | TGTGCCAGCAGCTTAGGTGGCGGTTTCAATGAGCAGTTCTTC
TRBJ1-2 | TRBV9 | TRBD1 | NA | CASSPGQGDYGYTF | TGTGCCAGCAGCCCGGGACAGGGTGACTATGGCTACACCTTC
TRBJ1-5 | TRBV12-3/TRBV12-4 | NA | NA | CASSSSSGTLHF | TGTGCCAGCAGTTCTTCATCGGGGACCCTGCATTTT
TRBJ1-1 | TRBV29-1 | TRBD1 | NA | CSARPGGRNTEAFF | TGCAGCGCCCGGCCAGGGGGCCGGAACACTGAAGCTTTCTTT
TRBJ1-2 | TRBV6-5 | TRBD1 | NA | CASATGTGNNYGYTF | TGTGCCAGCGCGACCGGGACAGGGAACAACTATGGCTACACCTTC
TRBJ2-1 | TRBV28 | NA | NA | CASTSQESSYNEQFF | TGTGCCAGCACCTCGCAGGAGAGCTCCTACAATGAGCAGTTCTTC
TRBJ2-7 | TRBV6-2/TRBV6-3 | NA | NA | CASSRPDPSEQYF | TGTGCCAGCAGTCGGCCCGACCCGAGCGAGCAGTACTTC
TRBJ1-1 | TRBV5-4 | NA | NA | CASSLAPIWSMNTEAFF | TGTGCCAGCAGCTTGGCCCCGATTTGGAGCATGAACACTGAAGCTTTCTTT
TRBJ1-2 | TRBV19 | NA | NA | CASSISGAINYGYTF | TGTGCCAGTAGTATTTCAGGGGCTATCAACTATGGCTACACCTTC
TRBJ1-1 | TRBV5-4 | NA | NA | CASSLDPKGTEAFF | TGTGCCAGCAGCCTGGACCCGAAAGGCACTGAAGCTTTCTTT
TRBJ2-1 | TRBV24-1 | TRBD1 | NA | CATSDGTGVNEQFF | TGTGCCACCAGTGATGGGACAGGTGTGAATGAGCAGTTCTTC